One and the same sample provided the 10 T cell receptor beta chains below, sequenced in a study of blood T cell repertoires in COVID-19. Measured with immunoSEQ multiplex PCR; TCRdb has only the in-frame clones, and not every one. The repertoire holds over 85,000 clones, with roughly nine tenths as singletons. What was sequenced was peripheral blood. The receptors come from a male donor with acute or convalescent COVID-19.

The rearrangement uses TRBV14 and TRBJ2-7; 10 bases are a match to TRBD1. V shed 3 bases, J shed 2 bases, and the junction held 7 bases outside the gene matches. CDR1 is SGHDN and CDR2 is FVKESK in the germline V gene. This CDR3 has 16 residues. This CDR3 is CASSHRTGTGAYEQYF. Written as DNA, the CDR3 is TGTGCCAGCAGCCATAGAACCGGGACAGGGGCCTACGAGCAGTACTTC.

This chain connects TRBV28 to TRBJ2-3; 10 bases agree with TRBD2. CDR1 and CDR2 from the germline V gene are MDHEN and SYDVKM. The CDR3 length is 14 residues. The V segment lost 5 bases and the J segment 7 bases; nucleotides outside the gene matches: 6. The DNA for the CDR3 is TGTGCCAGCAGTCGCAGCGGGGGGGGAAATACGCAGTATTTT. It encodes CASSRSGGGNTQYF. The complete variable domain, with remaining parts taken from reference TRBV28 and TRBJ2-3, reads DVKVTQSSRYLVKRTGEKVFLECVQDMDHENMFWYRQDPGLGLRLIYFSYDVKMKEKGDIPEGYSVSREKKERFSLILESASTNQTSMYLCASSRSGGGNTQYFGPGTRLTVL.

CDR3 residues: CASSPPGQRTNYGYTF. CDR3 nucleotide sequence: TGTGCCAGCAGCCCTCCTGGGCAGAGAACGAACTATGGCTACACCTTC. The rearrangement joins TRBV11-2 to TRBJ1-2, with no clear D. CDR1 is SGHAT, CDR2 FQNNGV, per germline. The germline V and J ends were trimmed by 5 bases and 2 bases, with 18 bases remaining between them. This CDR3 has 16 residues.

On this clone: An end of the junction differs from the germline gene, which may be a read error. Here the CDR3 reads CATSRDRSQAPIF. The DNA for the CDR3 is TGTGCCACCAGCAGAGACCGGTCCCAGGCACCAATTTTT. The chain uses TRBV15 and TRBJ1-4; the D is unclear. The CDR3 spans 13 residues. Looked up from germline, CDR1 is LNHNV and CDR2 is YYDKDF (reference sequence).

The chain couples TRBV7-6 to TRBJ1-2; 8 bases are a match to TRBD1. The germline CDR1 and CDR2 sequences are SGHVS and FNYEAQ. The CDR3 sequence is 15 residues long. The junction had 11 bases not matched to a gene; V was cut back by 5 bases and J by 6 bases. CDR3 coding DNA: TGTGCCAGCAGCCCCCAACCTGTGACAGGGGATGGCTACACCTTC. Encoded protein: CASSPQPVTGDGYTF.

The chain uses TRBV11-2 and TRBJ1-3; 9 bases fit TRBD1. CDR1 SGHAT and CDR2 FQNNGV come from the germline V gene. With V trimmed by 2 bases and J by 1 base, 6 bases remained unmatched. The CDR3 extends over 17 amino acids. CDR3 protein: CASSLRDRVLSGNTIYF. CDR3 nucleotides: TGTGCCAGCAGCTTAAGGGACAGGGTCCTTTCTGGAAACACCATATATTTT.

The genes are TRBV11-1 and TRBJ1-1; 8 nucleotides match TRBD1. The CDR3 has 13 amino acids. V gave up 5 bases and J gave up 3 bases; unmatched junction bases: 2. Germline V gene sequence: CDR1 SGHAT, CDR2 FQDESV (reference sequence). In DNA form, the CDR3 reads TGTGCCAGCAGCGCACAGGGGGACACTGAAGCTTTCTTT. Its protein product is CASSAQGDTEAFF.

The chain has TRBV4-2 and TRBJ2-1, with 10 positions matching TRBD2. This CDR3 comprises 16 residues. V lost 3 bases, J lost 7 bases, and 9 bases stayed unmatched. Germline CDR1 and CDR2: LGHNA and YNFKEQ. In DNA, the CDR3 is TGTGCCAGCAGCCAGGGACTAGCGAAGGGTGGGAATGAGCAGTTCTTC. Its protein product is CASSQGLAKGGNEQFF.

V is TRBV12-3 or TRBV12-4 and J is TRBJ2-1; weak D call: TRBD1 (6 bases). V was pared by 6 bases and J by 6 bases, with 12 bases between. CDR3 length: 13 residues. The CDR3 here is CASRLTGPNEQFF. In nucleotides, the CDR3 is TGTGCCAGCAGGTTGACAGGACCCAATGAGCAGTTCTTC.

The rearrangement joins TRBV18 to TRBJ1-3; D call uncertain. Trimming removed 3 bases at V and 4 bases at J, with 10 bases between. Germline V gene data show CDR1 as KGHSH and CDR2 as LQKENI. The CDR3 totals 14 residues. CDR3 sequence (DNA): TGTGCCAGCTCACCGCAGGAAGTGGGAAACACCATATATTTT. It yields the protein CASSPQEVGNTIYF.